This T cell receptor (beta chain) was captured in a study of cytomegalovirus exposure and HLA in healthy donors (TCRdb year 2017). For the wider study: In an earlier analysis of 450 to 750 of the donors, 276 Gb of sequence data and just under 120 million unique TCR beta sequences from 150 million to 200 million T cells were reported. An early release that covered fewer than 800 HLA-typed donors contained approximately 290 gigabases of sequencing data and 65 million to 100 million unique TCR sequences. Among the roughly 410 genotyped donors, 81% belonged to the genetic ancestry cluster associated with self-reported Caucasian donors. The study was designed to test whether signatures of past pathogen exposure could be identified by cataloging public T cell receptors. Using immunosequencing, the study profiled T cell repertoires from fewer than 850 subjects and related those repertoires to cytomegalovirus serostatus. Besides the first cohort of roughly 640 subjects, a separate validation cohort made up of over a hundred different subjects was used. To predict cytomegalovirus infection status, the study brought together high-throughput TCR immunosequencing, statistical association of individual TCRs with disease status, and machine learning. A later analysis re-examined previously published TCR beta repertoires from just over 650 donors and added high-resolution HLA genotyping to investigate patterns of TCR occurrence. The later analysis used no new phenotypic data to find candidate immune exposures, relying instead on TCR beta sequences and their occurrence across donors. In an earlier analysis of roughly 580 of the donors, high-throughput TCR beta sequencing was used to judge whether each TCR beta V gene segment behaved as functional or pseudogenic. Donor age, sex, ethnicity and CMV serostatus were compiled together with the repertoire data. A later genetic analysis used genome-wide SNP genotypes for about 65% of the roughly 670 donors, treating that subset as a discovery cohort. All discovery cohort repertoires had been generated on a single sequencing platform. Both class I and class II loci were covered by HLA typing, at four-digit resolution. Typing coverage varied by locus: about 620-640 donors for A, B, C, DRB1 and DQB1; approximately 560 for DQA1; over 600 for DPA1; approximately 450 for DPB1. Roughly 5 DR-DQ haplotypes were handled as single units for association and clustering because linkage in the cohort was strong. Among some 410 genotyped donors of the cohort, an average of approximately 250,000 unique TCR beta nucleotide sequences were sequenced per donor, roughly 18% of them non-productive.

The cohort was made up of 650 to 700 healthy bone marrow donors. At the time of sampling, every cohort member was nominally healthy, though immune exposures that went unrecorded were likely present. The donor tested CMV seropositive, placing the donor among the 289 seropositive members of the cohort. Every donor gave a peripheral blood sample, and the peripheral blood mononuclear cells from that sample were used for TCR beta sequencing. Genomic DNA was extracted from the blood cell samples with the Qiagen DNeasy Blood Extraction Kit. Library creation used the immunoSEQ multiplex PCR assay. For the multiplex PCR, a mixture combining 60 forward primers for TCR Vbeta segments and 13 reverse primers for TCR Jbeta segments was used. A multiplex PCR assay on genomic DNA amplified the CDR3 region of rearranged TCR beta genes. Amplified TCR beta libraries were sequenced as 87-base-pair reads on the Illumina HiSeq System. The study's own analysis went as follows. In a later analysis, tens of millions of unique TCR beta chains were counted across the roughly 700 repertoires, and roughly 11 million of these chains were shared by at least two donors. To remove PCR and sequencing errors, raw reads were error-corrected and collapsed into unique sequences using a nearest-neighbor algorithm that merged closely related sequences. Alignment of CDR3 sequences to IMGT reference sequences was used to assign V, D and J gene segments. Each retained sequence needed at least a six-nucleotide match to both a V gene segment and a J gene segment. A rearrangement counted as productive if the CDR3 had no stop codons and remained in frame with V and J, and every other rearrangement counted as non-productive. CDR3 was defined according to IMGT convention as the region running from the second conserved V-encoded cysteine to the conserved J-encoded phenylalanine. The earlier analysis of about 640 of the donors excluded any sequence lacking an unambiguous match to a single V gene segment. In an earlier analysis of approximately 500 of the donors, a V segment was called functional when productive rearrangements were above 56.7%, and segregating when the standard deviation between donors exceeded 5%. A statistical classification framework was built for diagnosing cytomegalovirus status from the catalog of TCR beta chain sequences. In a later analysis, V and J genes were assigned by comparing TCR nucleotide sequences against IMGT/GENE-DB human TR gene sequences. A later analysis assigned CDR3 sequences and most-parsimonious VDJ recombination scenarios with the TCRdist pipeline. In a later analysis, each TCR beta chain was defined by its CDR3 amino acid sequence together with its V-gene family, and reads without a unique V-gene family were excluded. As a way to deal with suspected cross-contamination and a sequencing artifact, a later analysis dropped nearly 600 nucleotide sequences that were highly shared and had low generation probability. For each public chain, a later analysis derived a clonal expansion index from normalized ranks of inferred template counts within each repertoire. A later analysis computed generation probabilities with a VDJ recombination model fitted to out-of-frame rearrangements, and checked the results against IGoR. Hypergeometric tests were used in a later analysis to score TCR-TCR, TCR-HLA and TCR-CMV co-occurrence, with a repertoire-size bias correction applied to the TCR pairs. To estimate false discovery rates, a later analysis permuted the HLA or CMV assignments 20 times. In a later analysis, co-occurring TCRs were grouped with DBSCAN, and TCRdist sequence similarity was added when clustering was performed within HLA-allele-positive subsets. Co-occurrence clustering excluded repertoires with fewer than 30,000 or more than 120,000 public chains, plus five with anomalous nucleotide sharing. TCRdb carries this immuneACCESS record with in-frame sequences only. Its versions omit some clonotypes, under half of them owing to an unresolved V gene in the studies checked, with the rest unexplained. That table supplies the V and J calls and clone size; D and trimming were determined from the DNA. The sample table lists 90,000 to 130,000 clones, 79% of them with a count of one. 2.5% to 3.5% of the sample is in the top ten clones.

Remarks on this clone: The clone's antigen remains unknown. No base quality information exists; no much larger clone differs at one position. Different DNA sequences within this sample yield the same CDR3.

Overall study outcomes, separate from this receptor: A cluster of highly shared sequence variants was judged likely to represent a technical artifact of the sequencing pipeline. The only immune exposure information available for the cohort was CMV serostatus. A later analysis found that most CMV-associated TCR beta chains appeared HLA-restricted, with HLA associations seemingly driven largely by CMV exposure. The cohort was sequenced for TCR beta chains only, and without alpha or paired-chain data the features that could be detected were limited. At a false discovery rate of 0.05, a later analysis linked around 17,000 TCR beta sequences to specific HLA alleles. Some IMGT-functional V segments, including TRBV6-2 and TRBV6-3, could not be told apart with the 87-base-pair reads, so those segments were excluded. A later analysis reported that several top co-occurrence clusters appeared linked to parvovirus B19, influenza, CMV and Epstein-Barr virus. In a later analysis, HLA-associated TCR beta chains showed more clonal expansion and lower generation probabilities than non-associated chains that were equally common. Because HLA typing was unavailable for some donors at each locus, only the typed subset was used in association tests. An association between a missense DCLRE1C variant and V-gene and J-gene trimming of TCR beta chains was found in a later genetic analysis and replicated in an independent cohort. Assigning TCR associations to individual alleles was difficult when HLA alleles, especially DR and DQ, strongly co-occurred. It was suggested by the authors that the approach could potentially be generalized to other disease states and immunological phenotypes. Compared with the roughly 670-donor mean, donors in an Asian-associated ancestry cluster had fewer N-insertions in productive TCRs, according to a later genetic analysis. Most TCR sequences were observed very rarely across donors, whereas some public TCRs were present in many individuals. The presence/absence analyses assumed that sequencing depth was roughly uniform across donors, and that assumption may not be true. In vitro tests confirmed that three of the cytomegalovirus-associated TCR beta chains recognize cytomegalovirus antigens. In a later analysis, the rate of TCR association differed among HLA loci, with DRB1 alleles having the most associated TCRs and HLA-C alleles having the fewest. Correlated functional status among segregating V segments might be attributable to linkage disequilibrium, but an unknown experimental factor could not be ruled out. About 17 rarely observed V segments, including chromosome 9 orphons, were excluded from the earlier analysis of several hundred of the donors because counts were too low. The study gave a list of about 150 TCR beta chains associated with cytomegalovirus. Broadly in line with IMGT annotations, most TCR beta V segments showed up in productive rearrangements about 87% or about 30% of the time in an earlier analysis of approximately 600 of the donors. A further reported finding was that TCR beta sequences accurately predicted the HLA-A and HLA-B alleles for most subjects in the first cohort. The classifier was reported to diagnose cytomegalovirus status with high specificity and sensitivity in both the original and validation cohorts.

From a lookup of the germline V gene, CDR1 and CDR2 are LGHNA and YNFKEQ. The CDR3, cysteine through phenylalanine, is 17 amino acids long. This entry keeps only the CDR3 DNA: 51 bases, framed from base 1. The germline V and J ends show losses of 3 bases and 7 bases respectively, and no gene match explains 12 bases of the junction. The origin of this receptor is a woman aged 18-35 years in good health and CMV-seropositive. In this chain, TRBV4-2 is recombined with TRBJ1-1; TRBD1 fits 12 bases in the junction. The sequenced material came from PBMCs. The DNA sequence reads TGTGCCAGCAGCCACTCCCCTGGGACAGGGGGCGAGGATGAAGCTTTCTTT. Its product reads: CASSHSPGTGGEDEAFF.